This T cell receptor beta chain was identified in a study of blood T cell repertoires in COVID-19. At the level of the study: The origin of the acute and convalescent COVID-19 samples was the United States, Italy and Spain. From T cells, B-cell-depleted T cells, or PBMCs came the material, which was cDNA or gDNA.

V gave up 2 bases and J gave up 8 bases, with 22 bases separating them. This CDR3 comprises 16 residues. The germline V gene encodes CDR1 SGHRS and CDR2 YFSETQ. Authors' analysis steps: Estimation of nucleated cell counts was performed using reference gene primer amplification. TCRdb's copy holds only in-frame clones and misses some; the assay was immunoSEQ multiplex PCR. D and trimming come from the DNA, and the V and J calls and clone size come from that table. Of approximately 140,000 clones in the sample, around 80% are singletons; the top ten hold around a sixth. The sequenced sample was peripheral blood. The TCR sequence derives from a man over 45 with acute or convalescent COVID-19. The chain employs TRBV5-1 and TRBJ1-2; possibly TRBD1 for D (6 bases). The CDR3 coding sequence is TGCGCCAGCAGCTTCGACGGGGGGCAGGGTTCGGGAGGCTACACCTTC. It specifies CASSFDGGQGSGGYTF. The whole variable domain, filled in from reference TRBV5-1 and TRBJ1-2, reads KAGVTQTPRYLIKTRGQQVTLSCSPISGHRSVSWYQQTPGQGLQFLFEYFSETQRNKGNFPGRFSGRQFSNSRSEMNVSTLELGDSALYLCASSFDGGQGSGGYTFGSGTRLTVV.